This T cell receptor beta chain was recovered during a study of blood T cell repertoires in COVID-19. The protocol was immunoSEQ multiplex PCR, while the TCRdb copy is restricted to in-frame clones and leaves out a portion. This sample has 100,000 to 150,000 clones; roughly 72% occur once, and the top ten carry roughly 5%. The V gene's germline CDR1 is KGHDR and CDR2 SFDVKD. J lost 4 bases, V lost 3 bases, and 4 bases had no gene match. This CDR3 has 16 residues. The chain joins TRBV24-1 to TRBJ2-3; the match to TRBD2 covers 12 bases. This TCR came from a man aged 55 to 70 with acute or convalescent COVID-19. Sequencing was carried out using peripheral blood. CDR3 DNA: TGTGCCACCAGTGATATTCTAGCGGGAGGGGCAGATACGCAGTATTTT. This encodes CATSDILAGGADTQYF.